A selection of T cell receptor beta chains follows, all from one sample in a study of cytomegalovirus exposure and HLA in healthy donors. This table comes from immunoSEQ multiplex PCR, and its TCRdb copy is limited to in-frame clones, with some not included. The sample contains under 200,000 clones, around 86% of which appear only once. Material: PBMCs. These receptors were obtained from a human donor in good health. Both conserved end residues are part of each CDR3. The order of the fields is clone size, V gene, J gene, D gene, CDR3 protein, CDR3 DNA. The D gene is left open where the match is weak. The listing skips clone size in some rows; elsewhere it reads once, few, many or a size class.

>few|TRBV6-1|TRBJ1-4|TRBD1
CASRVPGQGFEKLFF
TGTGCCAGCAGGGTCCCGGGACAGGGATTTGAAAAACTGTTTTTT
>.|TRBV6-4|TRBJ1-2|.
CASTYRRNPRVGGYTF
TGTGCCAGCACGTATAGACGGAACCCGAGGGTAGGTGGCTACACCTTC
>.|TRBV7-6|TRBJ2-7|TRBD2
CASSFGQRGAYEQYF
TGTGCCAGCAGCTTCGGCCAGCGGGGGGCGTACGAGCAGTACTTC
>.|TRBV5-1|TRBJ1-4|TRBD1
CASSRGQGINEKLFF
TGCGCCAGCAGCAGGGGACAGGGAATTAATGAAAAACTGTTTTTT
>.|TRBV4-1|TRBJ2-2|TRBD1
CASSPGRDRGTGELFF
TGCGCCAGCAGCCCCGGAAGGGACAGGGGGACCGGGGAGCTGTTTTTT
>few|TRBV9|TRBJ1-5|.
CASSAGDQPQHF
TGTGCCAGCAGTGCGGGCGATCAGCCCCAGCATTTT
>few|TRBV9|TRBJ1-1|TRBD1
CASSVQGASEAFF
TGTGCCAGCAGCGTACAGGGGGCATCTGAAGCTTTCTTT
>.|TRBV19|TRBJ2-6|TRBD1
CASSGRDRGAGANVLTF
TGTGCCAGTAGTGGCCGGGACAGGGGAGCTGGGGCCAACGTCCTGACTTTC
>.|TRBV11-3|TRBJ2-1|TRBD2
CASSPDLAGTSYNEQFF
TGTGCCAGCAGCCCCGACCTAGCGGGGACTTCCTACAATGAGCAGTTCTTC
>.|TRBV7-9|TRBJ1-1|.
CASSFIRENTEAFF
TGTGCCAGCAGCTTCATCAGGGAAAACACTGAAGCTTTCTTT
>.|TRBV19|TRBJ1-6|.
CATRQWGSYNSPLHF
TGTGCCACTCGACAGTGGGGCTCCTATAATTCACCCCTCCACTTT
>.|TRBV13|TRBJ1-6|.
CASSSTSRFYSPLHF
TGTGCCAGCAGCTCCACATCCAGGTTTTATTCACCCCTCCACTTT
>.|TRBV7-9|TRBJ2-7|.
CASTIGGGGEQYF
TGTGCCAGCACCATCGGCGGGGGCGGGGAGCAGTACTTC
>.|TRBV9|TRBJ2-7|TRBD2
CASSVAAGSTYEQYF
TGTGCCAGCAGCGTAGCAGCGGGGAGCACCTACGAGCAGTACTTC
>.|TRBV11-2|TRBJ2-3|TRBD2
CASSYGGGHTDTQYF
TGTGCCAGCAGCTACGGGGGGGGCCACACAGATACGCAGTATTTT
>.|TRBV29-1|TRBJ2-2|TRBD2
CSVGGGGAMTGELFF
TGCAGCGTTGGGGGCGGGGGGGCCATGACCGGGGAGCTGTTTTTT
>few|TRBV11-1|TRBJ2-2|TRBD2
CASSPPRTSNTGELFF
TGTGCCAGCAGCCCTCCCCGGACTAGTAACACCGGGGAGCTGTTTTTT
>.|TRBV15|TRBJ2-7|.
CATSRDPRERYEQYF
TGTGCCACCAGCAGAGATCCCAGGGAAAGATACGAGCAGTACTTC
>.|TRBV6-1|TRBJ1-2|TRBD1
CASSRDRNYGYTF
TGTGCCAGCAGTAGGGACAGGAACTATGGCTACACCTTC
>.|TRBV9|TRBJ2-7|.
CASSPGKYYEQYF
TGTGCCAGCAGCCCAGGTAAGTACTACGAGCAGTACTTC
>.|TRBV7-2|TRBJ1-5|.
CASSLGTSYQPQHF
TGTGCCAGCAGCCTGGGGACATCGTATCAGCCCCAGCATTTT
>.|TRBV4-1|TRBJ2-3|.
CASSLGTSTDTQYF
TGCGCCAGCAGCCTCGGTACTAGCACAGATACGCAGTATTTT
>.|TRBV5-5|TRBJ1-5|TRBD1
CASSGPQEQGNQPQHF
TGTGCCAGCAGCGGCCCCCAGGAACAGGGGAATCAGCCCCAGCATTTT
>.|TRBV4-3|TRBJ1-4|.
CASSQAGGSNEKLFF
TGCGCCAGCAGCCAAGCCGGGGGAAGTAATGAAAAACTGTTTTTT
>.|TRBV13|TRBJ2-1|TRBD1
CASSLARGNEQFF
TGTGCCAGCAGCTTAGCCAGGGGGAATGAGCAGTTCTTC
>.|TRBV7-8|TRBJ1-1|.
CASSLANQGMITEAFF
TGTGCCAGCAGCTTGGCTAACCAGGGGATGATCACTGAAGCTTTCTTT
>.|TRBV11-3|TRBJ2-3|.
CASSLRATTDTQYF
TGTGCCAGCAGCTTGAGGGCCACCACAGATACGCAGTATTTT
>.|TRBV7-8|TRBJ1-5|.
CASSLNRNPNQPQHF
TGTGCCAGCAGCTTAAACAGGAATCCCAATCAGCCCCAGCATTTT
>.|TRBV27|TRBJ1-2|TRBD1
CASSFSGQGFGYTF
TGTGCCAGCAGTTTCTCGGGACAGGGGTTTGGCTACACCTTC
>.|TRBV11-3|TRBJ1-6|TRBD1
CASSAPTGASPLHF
TGTGCCAGCAGCGCCCCGACAGGGGCTTCACCCCTCCACTTT